This T cell receptor (beta chain) originates from a study of T cell responses to AZD1222 COVID-19 vaccine. Assay used: immunoSEQ multiplex PCR; TCRdb lists only in-frame clones, some missing. The data contain 140,000 or so clones, around 90% of them singletons. Germline V CDR1 and CDR2: SGHVS, FQNEAQ. The CDR3 extends over 13 amino acids. Trimming removed 6 bases at V and 2 bases at J, with 7 bases between. The sample in question was peripheral blood, obtained 28 days after the second dose of the MenACWY control vaccine. The clonotype was recovered from an adult who received the MenACWY meningococcal vaccine as a control. This rearrangement joins TRBV7-8 to TRBJ2-2; D is uncertain. The CDR3 reads CASRQSNTGELFF. As DNA, the CDR3 is TGTGCCAGCAGACAAAGCAACACCGGGGAGCTGTTTTTT.